Listed below are T cell receptor beta chains from one sample, sequenced in a study of STAT3 mutations in large granular lymphocyte leukemia. The assay was immunoSEQ multiplex PCR, and TCRdb's table has in-frame clones only and misses some. In the table there are roughly 25,000 clones, roughly 93% of which are singletons. Material: peripheral blood mononuclear cells. These receptors were collected from a middle-aged man with T-cell large granular lymphocyte leukemia. Some clones in this sample may be carry-over from other donors' samples. Both conserved end residues are part of each CDR3. A D gene is named only where the DNA matches it firmly. Rows may omit the clone size; those that give it use once, few, many or a size class.

v_call,j_call,clone_size,d_call,cdr3_aa,cdr3_nt
TRBV4-2,TRBJ1-6,.,.,CASSQDSQSGPLHF,TGTGCCAGCAGCCAAGATTCACAGTCTGGCCCCCTCCACTTT
TRBV4-1,TRBJ2-7,.,TRBD2,CASSQAVGRGDYEQYF,TGCGCCAGCAGCCAAGCTGTGGGTCGGGGGGACTACGAGCAGTACTTC
TRBV18,TRBJ2-7,.,TRBD1,CASSPDRDEQYF,TGTGCCAGCTCACCCGACAGGGACGAGCAGTACTTC
TRBV6-5,TRBJ2-4,.,.,CASSYSVNLAKNIQYF,TGTGCCAGCAGTTACTCAGTAAACCTAGCCAAAAACATTCAGTACTTC
TRBV6-5,TRBJ1-5,.,.,CASSYSSGVNQPQHF,TGTGCCAGCAGTTACTCTTCGGGGGTAAATCAGCCCCAGCATTTT
TRBV5-4,TRBJ2-6,.,.,CASSPLGSSGANVLTF,TGTGCCAGCAGCCCGCTCGGTAGCTCTGGGGCCAACGTCCTGACTTTC
TRBV6-5,TRBJ1-1,.,.,CASSSRGSYTEAFF,TGTGCCAGCAGTAGTCGGGGGAGTTACACTGAAGCTTTCTTT
TRBV18,TRBJ2-7,.,.,CASSPGGGSYEQYF,TGTGCCAGCTCACCCGGTGGGGGGTCCTACGAGCAGTACTTC
TRBV29-1,TRBJ2-7,.,TRBD2,CSAQRGGTYEQYF,TGCAGCGCCCAGCGGGGGGGAACCTACGAGCAGTACTTC
TRBV5-1,TRBJ2-1,.,.,CASSLGPNNEQFF,TGCGCCAGCAGCCTCGGACCGAACAATGAGCAGTTCTTC
TRBV7-9,TRBJ2-5,.,.,CASSLKETQYF,TGTGCCAGCAGCTTAAAAGAGACCCAGTACTTC
TRBV19,TRBJ1-2,.,.,CASSIEPPGSEGYGYTF,TGTGCCAGTAGTATAGAACCCCCCGGGTCGGAAGGCTATGGCTACACCTTC
TRBV4-1,TRBJ2-1,.,.,CASSQGVSGLHSYNEQFF,TGCGCCAGCAGCCAAGGGGTATCGGGCCTTCATTCCTACAATGAGCAGTTCTTC
TRBV28,TRBJ1-4,.,.,CASRAQRGGNEKLFF,TGTGCCAGCAGGGCACAAAGGGGTGGTAATGAAAAACTGTTTTTT
TRBV7-8,TRBJ2-3,.,TRBD2,CASSEERGATDTQYF,TGTGCCAGCAGCGAGGAGCGGGGGGCCACAGATACGCAGTATTTT
TRBV5-4,TRBJ2-2,.,TRBD2,CASSPTAGGGPGELFF,TGTGCCAGCAGCCCTACTGCGGGGGGGGGTCCCGGGGAGCTGTTTTTT
TRBV15,TRBJ1-2,.,TRBD1,CATSLGGQGRDDGYTF,TGTGCCACCAGCCTAGGGGGACAGGGACGCGACGATGGCTACACCTTC
TRBV5-1,TRBJ1-2,.,TRBD1,CASSPNQGDYGYTF,TGCGCCAGCAGCCCGAACCAGGGGGACTATGGCTACACCTTC
TRBV4-3,TRBJ2-7,once,.,CASSQDLAMRFSSYEQYF,TGCGCCAGCAGCCAAGATTTGGCGATGCGGTTCTCCTCCTACGAGCAGTACTTC
TRBV5-4,TRBJ2-7,.,.,CASSSGSSYEQYF,TGTGCCAGCAGCTCCGGGTCCTCCTACGAGCAGTACTTC
TRBV30,TRBJ1-6,.,.,CAWSRENSPLHF,TGTGCCTGGAGTAGGGAGAATTCACCCCTCCACTTT
TRBV18,TRBJ2-7,.,.,CASSPGPGGLYEQYF,TGTGCCAGCTCACCAGGGCCCGGGGGTCTCTACGAGCAGTACTTC
TRBV2,TRBJ2-2,few,TRBD1,CASSADRANTGELFF,TGTGCCAGCAGTGCGGACAGGGCGAACACCGGGGAGCTGTTTTTT
TRBV25-1,TRBJ2-7,.,TRBD2,CASSGRLAGSYEQYF,TGTGCCAGCAGTGGGAGACTAGCGGGTTCCTACGAGCAGTACTTC
TRBV7-9,TRBJ1-5,.,.,CASSPGTHTSNQPQHF,TGTGCCAGCAGTCCCGGGACACACACTTCCAATCAGCCCCAGCATTTT
TRBV6-5,TRBJ2-2,.,.,CASSYSPARDAGELFF,TGTGCCAGCAGTTACTCCCCGGCCCGTGACGCCGGGGAGCTGTTTTTT
TRBV5-6,TRBJ1-1,.,TRBD1,CASSLFGFGRGEDTEAFF,TGTGCCAGCAGCTTGTTTGGATTTGGCAGGGGGGAGGACACTGAAGCTTTCTTT
TRBV4-1,TRBJ2-4,.,.,CASSHNLEGKNIQYF,TGCGCCAGCAGCCATAATCTGGAGGGGAAAAACATTCAGTACTTC
TRBV5-1,TRBJ2-5,.,.,CASSLQGLVEETQYF,TGCGCCAGCAGCTTGCAGGGGCTAGTCGAGGAGACCCAGTACTTC
TRBV7-2,TRBJ2-5,.,TRBD1,CASSFRQGVVETQYF,TGTGCCAGCAGCTTCCGACAGGGGGTCGTGGAGACCCAGTACTTC
TRBV7-2,TRBJ1-1,.,.,CASSLAHTEAFF,TGTGCCAGCAGCTTAGCCCACACTGAAGCTTTCTTT
TRBV11-2,TRBJ2-1,once,.,CASSPAGQNSHNEQFF,TGTGCCAGCAGCCCAGCGGGACAGAACTCCCACAATGAGCAGTTCTTC
TRBV7-3,TRBJ2-3,.,.,CASSPSSSTDTQYF,TGTGCCAGCAGCCCGTCGTCCAGCACAGATACGCAGTATTTT
TRBV18,TRBJ1-2,.,.,CASSGGRSYGYTF,TGTGCCAGCTCAGGGGGACGGAGCTATGGCTACACCTTC
TRBV5-5,TRBJ1-2,.,.,CASSTDQGMTLSYGYTF,TGTGCCAGCAGCACTGACCAGGGTATGACCCTTTCTTATGGCTACACCTTC
TRBV9,TRBJ2-3,once,.,CASSVDHSNTDTQYF,TGTGCCAGCAGCGTAGACCACAGTAACACAGATACGCAGTATTTT
TRBV7-3,TRBJ2-3,.,.,CASSPWASRSSTDTQYF,TGTGCCAGCAGCCCTTGGGCTAGCCGATCTAGCACAGATACGCAGTATTTT
TRBV30,TRBJ2-7,.,.,CAWSQGRGHEQYF,TGTGCCTGGAGTCAAGGCAGGGGCCACGAGCAGTACTTC
TRBV4-3,TRBJ2-3,once,TRBD1,CASSQDRGPGDTQYF,TGCGCCAGCAGCCAAGACAGGGGGCCTGGAGATACGCAGTATTTT
TRBV7-9,TRBJ1-2,.,.,CASSLDRAGSNYGYTF,TGTGCCAGCAGCTTAGATAGAGCAGGATCTAACTATGGCTACACCTTC
TRBV5-1,TRBJ1-5,.,.,CASSLDGQGNQPQHF,TGCGCCAGCAGCTTGGACGGCCAGGGGAATCAGCCCCAGCATTTT
TRBV7-2,TRBJ2-3,.,.,CASSPVGESDTQYF,TGTGCCAGCAGCCCTGTGGGGGAGTCAGATACGCAGTATTTT
TRBV5-1,TRBJ2-7,.,.,CASSLGQAIDEQYF,TGCGCCAGCAGCTTGGGGCAGGCGATTGACGAGCAGTACTTC
TRBV5-1,TRBJ1-1,.,TRBD1,CASSVQGGAEAFF,TGCGCCAGCAGCGTGCAGGGGGGGGCTGAAGCTTTCTTT
TRBV6-5,TRBJ1-1,.,.,CASRQQPTVNTEAFF,TGTGCCAGCAGACAACAACCGACAGTAAACACTGAAGCTTTCTTT
TRBV11-2,TRBJ1-6,.,.,CASSFIRGNSPLHF,TGTGCCAGCAGCTTCATACGGGGTAATTCACCCCTCCACTTT
TRBV7-3,TRBJ2-1,.,TRBD2,CASKPGLADNEQFF,TGTGCTTCGAAGCCGGGACTAGCGGACAATGAGCAGTTCTTC
TRBV2,TRBJ1-2,.,.,CASRGDSLYGYTF,TGTGCCAGCAGGGGAGACAGCCTCTATGGCTACACCTTC
TRBV18,TRBJ2-6,.,TRBD1,CASSPGTGRSGANVLTF,TGTGCCAGCTCACCAGGGACAGGCCGCTCTGGGGCCAACGTCCTGACTTTC
TRBV5-1,TRBJ2-2,.,.,CASSTGQETGELFF,TGCGCCAGCAGCACTGGACAAGAGACCGGGGAGCTGTTTTTT
TRBV19,TRBJ2-2,.,.,CASTKPGLATGELFF,TGTGCCAGCACGAAACCGGGACTTGCGACCGGGGAGCTGTTTTTT
TRBV18,TRBJ1-2,.,TRBD1,CASSLGQDSYGYTF,TGTGCCAGCTCCCTTGGACAGGACAGCTATGGCTACACCTTC